This entry lists 17 T cell receptor beta chains sequenced from one sample in a study of blood T cell repertoires in COVID-19. Sequenced by immunoSEQ multiplex PCR; TCRdb stores in-frame clones only, minus some. The sample holds approximately 110,000 clones, 80% to 90% seen once. The sequencing input was peripheral blood. The receptors derive from a woman older than 75 with active or convalescent COVID-19.

V is TRBV28 and J is TRBJ2-7, with D perhaps TRBD1 (5 bases). The CDR3 is 15 residues long. Germline V gene sequence: CDR1 MDHEN, CDR2 SYDVKM. Trimming cost V 5 bases and J 5 bases, with 19 bases left between them. CDR3 protein: CASSPQAGYRNEQYF. The CDR3 region has the DNA TGTGCCAGCAGTCCCCAAGCAGGATACAGGAACGAGCAGTACTTC.

The rearrangement links TRBV5-5 to TRBJ2-1; D call uncertain. Germline values: CDR1 SGHKS, CDR2 YYEKEE (reference sequence). V lost 0 bases, J lost 6 bases, and 13 bases lay in between. This CDR3 is built from 15 residues. The CDR3 sequence: CASSLARQVGNEQFF. The CDR3 coding sequence is TGTGCCAGCAGCTTGGCCCGGCAGGTGGGCAATGAGCAGTTCTTC.

The CDR3 here is CSGSGSVTGELFF. In DNA, the CDR3 is TGCAGCGGTAGCGGGAGCGTCACCGGGGAGCTGTTTTTT. The chain uses TRBV29-1 and TRBJ2-2; 9 nucleotides agree with TRBD2. CDR1 and CDR2 from the germline V gene are SQVTM and ANQGSEA. The CDR3 contains 13 residues. V gave up 7 bases and J gave up 4 bases; unmatched junction bases: 4.

This chain uses TRBV6-4 with TRBJ1-2; D gene ambiguous. The CDR3 extends over 15 amino acids. Germline loops: CDR1 MRHNA, CDR2 SNTAGT. Trimming removed 3 bases from V and 3 bases from J, with 14 bases in between. The CDR3 coding sequence is TGTGCCAGCAGTGAGACCCTGAAGACATACTATGGCTACACCTTC. Amino acid sequence: CASSETLKTYYGYTF.

This clone was detected a few times. CDR3 nucleotides: TGTGCCAGCAGCTTAGCGGGCACAACTAATGAAAAACTGTTTTTT. This translates into CASSLAGTTNEKLFF. The chain has TRBV7-2 and TRBJ1-4; D is undetermined. This CDR3 contains 15 residues. The V gene's germline CDR1 is SGHTA and CDR2 FQGNSA. V gave up 0 bases and J gave up 0 bases, with 5 bases separating them. The full variable domain, in which reference TRBV7-2 and TRBJ1-4 provide the parts outside the CDR3, is GAGVSQSPSNKVTEKGKDVELRCDPISGHTALYWYRQSLGQGLEFLIYFQGNSAPDKSGLPSDRFSAERTGGSVSTLTIQRTQQEDSAVYLCASSLAGTTNEKLFFGSGTQLSVL.

The chain employs TRBV3-1 (or the pseudogene TRBV3-2) and TRBJ2-5, with 9 bases matching TRBD2. Trimming removed 4 bases from V and 1 base from J; junction bases left unmatched: 7. The germline CDR1 and CDR2 sequences are LGHDT and YNNKEL (reference sequence). CDR3 length equals 16 residues. CDR3 sequence: CASSPTSGALQETQYF. The CDR3 coding sequence is TGTGCCAGCAGCCCGACTAGCGGAGCCCTCCAAGAGACCCAGTACTTC.

J is TRBJ2-1 and V is TRBV7-2; 10 nucleotides agree with TRBD2. The CDR3 contains 16 residues. Germline V gives CDR1 SGHTA, CDR2 FQGNSA. Trimming at V came to 2 bases and at J to 5 bases, leaving 6 bases not matched to a gene. Here the CDR3 DNA reads TGTGCCAGCAGCTTAATTAGCGGGAGGAGGAACAATGAGCAGTTCTTC. Protein sequence: CASSLISGRRNNEQFF.

Here the CDR3 DNA reads TGTGCCAGCAGCCTAGCCACTACTAGTCAGTTCCTCTACGAGCAGTACTTC. Protein product: CASSLATTSQFLYEQYF. The chain employs TRBV14 and TRBJ2-7, with D perhaps matching TRBD2 (5 bases). Germline V gene sequence: CDR1 SGHDN, CDR2 FVKESK. Trimming left V 4 bases short and J 3 bases short, with 22 bases between. CDR3 length equals 17 residues.

The chain has TRBV2 and TRBJ2-1, with D tentatively TRBD2 (6 bases). Trimming stripped 4 bases from V and 4 bases from J, with 11 bases between. CDR1 and CDR2 from the germline V gene are SNHLY and FYNNEI. This CDR3 is built from 14 residues. CDR3 sequence reads: CASSGGTYYNEQFF. The CDR3 nucleotides read TGTGCCAGCAGTGGTGGGACTTATTACAATGAGCAGTTCTTC.

The V gene is TRBV5-1, the J gene TRBJ2-5; 7 bases fit TRBD2. The trim removed 5 bases at V and 5 bases at J, leaving 9 bases unmatched. Germline V gene lookup returns CDR1 SGHRS and CDR2 YFSETQ. The CDR3 consists of 14 residues. CDR3 DNA sequence: TGCGCCAGCAGGCAAAGCGGGACCCGGGAGACCCAGTACTTC. Amino acids: CASRQSGTRETQYF.

V is TRBV5-4 and J is TRBJ2-1; D uncertain. The CDR3 is 13 amino acids. Germline V CDR1 and CDR2: SGHNT, YYREEE (reference sequence). Trimming took 1 base from V and 6 from J, leaving 8 bases between them. CDR3 residues: CASSLTPINEQFF. CDR3 coding DNA: TGTGCCAGCAGCTTGACTCCGATCAATGAGCAGTTCTTC.

The rearrangement uses TRBV30 and TRBJ1-5; the match to TRBD1 covers 8 bases. CDR3 size: 15 residues. The germline V gene has CDR1 GTSNPN and CDR2 SVGIG (reference sequence). V gave up 3 bases and J gave up 7 bases; unmatched junction bases: 11. In DNA form, the CDR3 reads TGTGCCTGGAGCGGAAGACAGGGGTCAAGACAGCCCCAGCATTTT. Residues: CAWSGRQGSRQPQHF.

The table lists this clone with many counts. J is TRBJ1-3 and V is TRBV7-9; 8 bases fit TRBD1. The CDR3 has 13 residues. CDR1 SEHNR and CDR2 FQNEAQ come from the germline V gene (reference sequence). V gave up 2 bases and J gave up 7 bases; unmatched junction bases: 1. The CDR3 sequence: CASSLQGANTIYF. CDR3 DNA: TGTGCCAGCAGCTTACAGGGGGCTAACACCATATATTTT.

The J gene is TRBJ2-5, the V gene TRBV4-1; 9 nucleotides line up with TRBD2. The trim removed 0 bases at V and 7 bases at J, leaving 21 bases unmatched. The CDR3 extends over 20 amino acids. From germline, CDR1 is MGHRA and CDR2 YSYEKL. The CDR3 loop reads CASSQDRGGRALVLWATQYF. DNA of the CDR3: TGCGCCAGCAGCCAAGATAGAGGCGGGAGGGCCCTCGTATTGTGGGCGACCCAGTACTTC.

This clone was seen a single time. The chain links TRBV2 to TRBJ2-7; D is possibly TRBD1 (5 bases). Trimming left V 1 base short and J 6 bases short, with 19 bases between. The CDR3 sequence is 16 residues long. Germline V gene data show CDR1 as SNHLY and CDR2 as FYNNEI. CDR3 DNA: TGTGCCAGCAGTGAAGACATCGATGGACACCTCGGCGAGCAGTACTTC. Its translation: CASSEDIDGHLGEQYF.

The V call is TRBV5-4, the J call TRBJ1-1; tentatively, D is TRBD1 (5 bases). V gave up 1 base and J gave up 1 base, with 14 bases separating them. The CDR3 is 16 amino acids. Germline V CDR1 and CDR2: SGHNT, YYREEE (reference sequence). The CDR3 loop reads CASSLSVGRSNTEAFF. The DNA of the CDR3 is TGTGCCAGCAGCTTGAGTGTGGGGCGCTCGAACACTGAAGCTTTCTTT.

The V call is TRBV19, the J call TRBJ1-6; D might be TRBD1 (5 bases). Per germline, CDR1 LNHDA and CDR2 SQIVND (reference sequence). Trimming removed 0 bases from V and 10 bases from J, with 7 bases in between. The CDR3 sequence is 13 residues long. The CDR3 coding sequence is TGTGCCAGTAGTATAGAACCAGGGTCACCCCTCCACTTT. This translates into CASSIEPGSPLHF.